One and the same sample provided the 29 T cell receptor beta chains below, sequenced in a study of blood T cell repertoires in COVID-19. Produced via immunoSEQ multiplex PCR; TCRdb's table is partial and in-frame only. The table shows around 24,000 clones, with about 85% occurring only once. Input material: peripheral blood. All receptors come from a man aged 45-60 years with active or convalescent COVID-19.

This sequence joins TRBV4-2 and TRBJ2-2; weak D call: TRBD2 (6 bases). Per germline, CDR1 LGHNA and CDR2 YNFKEQ. This CDR3 contains 17 residues. The V end lost 0 bases, the J end lost 1 base, and 12 bases lay between the germline ends. This chain's CDR3 is CASSQDGAGLNTGELFF. CDR3 coding DNA: TGTGCCAGCAGCCAAGACGGGGCGGGGTTGAACACCGGGGAGCTGTTTTTT.

V usage is TRBV6-4 and J usage is TRBJ1-6, with D possibly being TRBD1 (5 bases). CDR1 MRHNA and CDR2 SNTAGT come from the germline V gene. The CDR3 runs 15 residues. V was clipped by 6 bases and J by 6 bases, with 15 bases between them. This CDR3 is CASREQVNGNSPLHF. The CDR3 DNA sequence: TGTGCCAGCAGAGAACAGGTGAACGGTAATTCACCCCTCCACTTT.

The rearrangement joins TRBV3-1 (or the pseudogene TRBV3-2) to TRBJ2-5, with D perhaps matching TRBD1 (6 bases). The CDR3 totals 14 residues. Germline values: CDR1 LGHDT, CDR2 YNNKEL (reference sequence). Between the trimmed V and J ends, which lost 2 bases and 2 bases, there was a span of 9 bases. DNA of the CDR3: TGTGCCAGCAGCCAACCTGGACAGCAAGAGACCCAGTACTTC. It translates to CASSQPGQQETQYF.

The CDR3 DNA is TGTGCCAGCAGTTACTCGCCTGCTAACAGGGTCGGCGAGCAGTACTTC. It yields the protein CASSYSPANRVGEQYF. This chain joins TRBV6-5 and TRBJ2-7; D perhaps matches TRBD1 (6 bases). The germline V gene has CDR1 MNHEY and CDR2 SVGAGI. The V gene lost 0 bases and the J gene lost 6 bases, with 18 bases spanning the gap. This CDR3 spans 16 amino acids.

The chain combines TRBV5-1 with TRBJ2-7, with D maybe TRBD1 (6 bases). In germline, CDR1 is SGHRS, CDR2 YFSETQ. The length of the CDR3 is 13 residues. Trimming removed 4 bases from V and 5 bases from J, with 13 bases in between. This chain's CDR3 is CASSPQTGNEQYF. The CDR3 DNA follows: TGCGCCAGCAGCCCTCAAACAGGGAACGAGCAGTACTTC.

The chain is built from TRBV5-1 and TRBJ2-1; 8 positions agree with TRBD2. This CDR3 is built from 14 residues. Looked up from germline, CDR1 is SGHRS and CDR2 is YFSETQ. V was clipped by 5 bases and J by 2 bases; unmatched bases: 3. CDR3 in amino acids: CASRGTRPYNEQFF. CDR3 sequence (DNA): TGCGCCAGCAGGGGGACTAGGCCCTACAATGAGCAGTTCTTC.

The chain links TRBV10-3 to TRBJ2-5; 9 positions match TRBD2. The V gene's germline CDR1 is ENHRY and CDR2 SYGVKD. The junction had 19 bases not matched to a gene; V was cut back by 6 bases and J by 5 bases. This CDR3 has 18 residues. The CDR3 region is CAISGLRASGNLRETQYF. The CDR3 DNA is TGTGCCATCAGCGGCCTGAGGGCTAGCGGGAACTTGCGGGAGACCCAGTACTTC.

J is TRBJ2-1 and V is TRBV2, with 8 bases that match TRBD1. V lost 6 bases, J lost 8 bases, and 12 bases stayed unmatched. Germline V gene sequence: CDR1 SNHLY, CDR2 FYNNEI. This CDR3 region has 15 residues. The CDR3 here is CASRADRASLDEQFF. CDR3 nucleotide sequence: TGTGCCAGCAGGGCGGACAGGGCTAGTCTCGATGAGCAGTTCTTC.

This chain links TRBV19 with TRBJ1-5, with 10 positions matching TRBD1. Looked up from germline, CDR1 is LNHDA and CDR2 is SQIVND (reference sequence). V gave up 5 bases and J gave up 2 bases; unmatched junction bases: 6. The CDR3 is 16 amino acids. This CDR3 reads CASSVTGGWGNQPQHF. In nucleotides, the CDR3 is TGTGCCAGTAGTGTGACAGGGGGCTGGGGCAATCAGCCCCAGCATTTT.

The CDR3 bases are TGCGCCAGCACCCAGACAGGGGCAGGGACCCAGTACTTC. Translation: CASTQTGAGTQYF. The J gene is TRBJ2-5, the V gene TRBV4-1; 8 nucleotides match TRBD1. Germline V gene data show CDR1 as MGHRA and CDR2 as YSYEKL. The trim removed 7 bases at V and 7 bases at J, leaving 8 bases unmatched. CDR3 length equals 13 residues.

This clone was recorded once. This chain connects TRBV29-1 to TRBJ2-1; TRBD2 agrees at 10 bases. Per germline, CDR1 SQVTM and CDR2 ANQGSEA. V shed 4 bases, J shed 6 bases, and the junction held 3 bases outside the gene matches. The CDR3 is 13 amino acids. CDR3 in amino acids: CSVGTSGTNEQFF. The CDR3 bases are TGCAGCGTTGGTACTAGCGGGACCAATGAGCAGTTCTTC.

The V call is TRBV2, the J call TRBJ1-6, with TRBD1 as a possible D gene (5 bases). This CDR3 spans 15 amino acids. The germline V gene encodes CDR1 SNHLY and CDR2 FYNNEI. The V and J ends lost 6 bases and 9 bases respectively, with 18 bases between them. The CDR3 nucleotides are TGTGCCAGCAGAGGACGGGGACTGGAGGGTTCACCCCTCCACTTT. Its translation: CASRGRGLEGSPLHF.

This clone was observed a single time. The chain recombines TRBV6-5 with TRBJ2-1, with 10 bases fitting TRBD2. Looked up from germline, CDR1 is MNHEY and CDR2 is SVGAGI. Losses at the gene ends were 4 bases for V and 8 bases for J; bases not matched to a gene: 5. CDR3 size: 14 residues. CDR3 coding DNA: TGTGCCAGCAGTTCTCCAAGCGGGAGGGATGAGCAGTTCTTC. Encoded protein: CASSSPSGRDEQFF.

The V and J genes are TRBV27 and TRBJ1-1; 9 bases are shared with TRBD1. Trimming took 1 base from V and 11 from J; bases not matched to a gene: 8. The CDR3 length is 14 residues. Germline V gives CDR1 MNHEY, CDR2 SMNVEV (reference sequence). CDR3 nucleotides: TGTGCCAGCAGTTTATTGGAGGGACAGGGTGCCGCTTTCTTT. As protein: CASSLLEGQGAAFF.

The chain links TRBV9 to TRBJ2-3; 8 bases match TRBD2. Trimming took 0 bases from V and 0 from J; bases not matched to a gene: 9. CDR1 and CDR2 (germline): SGDLS, YYNGEE. The CDR3 has 18 residues. The CDR3 DNA reads TGTGCCAGCAGCGTAGAACTAGCGGACTATACTAGCACAGATACGCAGTATTTT. Amino acids: CASSVELADYTSTDTQYF. Variable domain in full (rest from reference TRBV9 and TRBJ2-3): DSGVTQTPKHLITATGQRVTLRCSPRSGDLSVYWYQQSLDQGLQFLIQYYNGEERAKGNILERFSAQQFPDLHSELNLSSLELGDSALYFCASSVELADYTSTDTQYFGPGTRLTVL.

This clone was seen a single time. CDR3 amino acids: CASSQGTGNSPLHF. The CDR3 coding sequence is TGCGCCAGCAGTCAAGGGACAGGTAATTCACCCCTCCACTTT. The chain couples TRBV5-1 to TRBJ1-6, with 8 bases matching TRBD1. V lost 5 bases to trimming and J lost 6 bases; unmatched junction nucleotides: 4. The V gene's germline CDR1 is SGHRS and CDR2 YFSETQ. This CDR3 contains 14 residues.

CDR3 sequence reads: CASSQTRSAEQYF. Written as DNA, the CDR3 is TGCGCCAGCAGCCAGACTAGGAGCGCCGAGCAGTACTTC. The rearrangement links TRBV10-2 to TRBJ2-7; TRBD2 is a possible D gene (6 bases). This CDR3 has 13 residues. With 6 bases removed from V and 6 bases from J, the gap between germline ends came to 15 bases. Looked up from germline, CDR1 is WSHSY and CDR2 is SAAADI.

The chain couples TRBV6-1 to TRBJ2-7, with D possibly TRBD1 on 5 matching bases. The CDR3 extends over 13 amino acids. The V gene lost 3 bases and the J gene lost 3 bases, with 9 bases spanning the gap. The germline CDR1 and CDR2 sequences are MNHNS and SASEGT. Written as DNA, the CDR3 is TGTGCCAGCAGTGACGGCCAGGGCTACGAGCAGTACTTC. This translates into CASSDGQGYEQYF.

The sample holds a few counts of this clone. V usage is TRBV5-1 and J usage is TRBJ2-5; TRBD2 matches at 11 bases. The CDR3 runs 15 residues. CDR1 SGHRS and CDR2 YFSETQ come from the germline V gene. V lost 4 bases and J lost 5; bases outside the gene matches: 7. CDR3 coding DNA: TGCGCCAGCAGCACTATAGCGGGGGGGCCGGAGACCCAGTACTTC. As protein: CASSTIAGGPETQYF.

This sequence joins TRBV10-1 and TRBJ1-3; D is unresolved. Germline loops: CDR1 WNHNN, CDR2 SYGVQD (reference sequence). Trimming removed 2 bases at V and 0 bases at J, with 5 bases between. The CDR3 has 14 residues. The CDR3 coding sequence is TGCGCCAGCAGTGAGGGGAGCTCTGGAAACACCATATATTTT. Encoded protein: CASSEGSSGNTIYF.

This chain joins TRBV15 and TRBJ2-7; 11 nucleotides line up with TRBD1. The germline V gene encodes CDR1 LNHNV and CDR2 YYDKDF (reference sequence). The CDR3 length is 14 residues. J gave up 6 bases and V 5 bases, and 6 bases lay outside the gene matches. Here the CDR3 DNA reads TGTGCCACCAGCCCCGGGACAGGGGGTTTCGAGCAGTACTTC. It specifies CATSPGTGGFEQYF.

The chain links TRBV27 to TRBJ2-1, with a weak D call TRBD2 (6 bases). V shed 5 bases and J shed 2 bases, with 10 bases lying between them. From germline, CDR1 is MNHEY and CDR2 SMNVEV (reference sequence). The CDR3 is 14 amino acids. CDR3: CASSASVTYNEQFF. The CDR3 DNA reads TGTGCCAGCAGTGCTAGCGTAACCTACAATGAGCAGTTCTTC.

The chain joins TRBV2 to TRBJ1-4, with unresolved D. CDR1 SNHLY and CDR2 FYNNEI come from the germline V gene. The CDR3 totals 14 residues. Trimming removed 8 bases from V and 5 bases from J, with 15 bases in between. The CDR3, as DNA: TGTGCCAGCTTACCAAGCAGCGGAAATGAAAAACTGTTTTTT. It translates to CASLPSSGNEKLFF. The full variable domain, in which reference TRBV2 and TRBJ1-4 provide the parts outside the CDR3, is EPEVTQTPSHQVTQMGQEVILRCVPISNHLYFYWYRQILGQKVEFLVSFYNNEISEKSEIFDDQFSVERPDGSNFTLKIRSTKLEDSAMYFCASLPSSGNEKLFFGSGTQLSVL.

The chain employs TRBV19 and TRBJ2-6, with a possible D match to TRBD2 (6 bases). With 1 base removed from V and 4 bases from J, the gap between germline ends came to 17 bases. From germline, CDR1 is LNHDA and CDR2 SQIVND (reference sequence). This CDR3 contains 18 residues. In DNA form, the CDR3 reads TGTGCCAGTAGTATAGGGAGGGGTTCCCCATTCGGGGCCAACGTCCTGACTTTC. Translated: CASSIGRGSPFGANVLTF.

The chain employs TRBV7-9 and TRBJ1-1, with D possibly TRBD1 on 6 matching bases. V was trimmed by 7 bases and J by 5 bases, leaving 11 bases between them. The CDR3 consists of 12 residues. The germline V gene encodes CDR1 SEHNR and CDR2 FQNEAQ (reference sequence). The CDR3 loop is CASNRDLTEAFF. In nucleotides, the CDR3 is TGTGCCAGCAACAGGGATCTTACTGAAGCTTTCTTT.

The chain carries TRBV7-8 and TRBJ2-7, with TRBD1 identical over 9 bases. The V segment lost 5 bases and the J segment 3 bases; nucleotides outside the gene matches: 5. Germline V lookup: CDR1 SGHVS, CDR2 FQNEAQ. The CDR3 has 14 amino acids. The CDR3 DNA reads as TGTGCCAGCAGCCTGGGACAGGGTGGCTACGAGCAGTACTTC. Protein product: CASSLGQGGYEQYF.

This chain joins TRBV11-2 and TRBJ2-2, with a possible D match to TRBD2 (5 bases). There are 16 residues in the CDR3. Trimming shortened V by 7 bases and J by 9 bases, and 24 bases separated the two germline ends. Germline CDR1 is SGHAT and CDR2 is FQNNGV. CDR3 region: CASTPRGTGGQRELFF. The CDR3 DNA sequence: TGTGCCAGCACCCCACGGGGAACCGGCGGCCAGAGGGAGCTGTTTTTT. Full variable domain (remainder filled in from reference TRBV11-2 and TRBJ2-2): EAGVAQSPRYKIIEKRQSVAFWCNPISGHATLYWYQQILGQGPKLLIQFQNNGVVDDSQLPKDRFSAERLKGVDSTLKIQPAKLEDSAVYLCASTPRGTGGQRELFFGEGSRLTVL.

The chain combines TRBV7-9 with TRBJ2-1; a possible D gene is TRBD2 (5 bases). Germline CDR1 and CDR2: SEHNR and FQNEAQ (reference sequence). The V and J ends lost 5 bases and 8 bases respectively, with 10 bases between them. The CDR3 covers 12 residues. In DNA form, the CDR3 reads TGTGCCAGCAGCCCCGGGGTCTATGAGCAGTTCTTC. This translates into CASSPGVYEQFF.

The V and J genes are TRBV2 and TRBJ1-2, with D hard to call. The germline V gene encodes CDR1 SNHLY and CDR2 FYNNEI. The CDR3 loop spans 13 amino acids. Trimming removed 5 bases at V and 5 bases at J, with 12 bases between. The CDR3 region has the DNA TGTGCCAGCAGTCCACCAGCTAGATATGGCTACACCTTC. As protein: CASSPPARYGYTF.